The 17 T cell receptor beta chains reported below all come from one sample, sequenced in a study of blood T cell repertoires in COVID-19. Assay: immunoSEQ multiplex PCR; the TCRdb copy retains only in-frame clones and omits some. The sample has around 700,000 clones, more than 80% seen once. Specimen: peripheral blood. The receptors originated from a woman aged 18 to 35 with acute or convalescent COVID-19.

In regard to this clone: The same CDR3 arises from other DNA sequences in this sample as well. This chain links TRBV5-4 with TRBJ1-6, with TRBD1 matching 8 bases. CDR1 and CDR2 from the germline V gene are SGHNT and YYREEE (reference sequence). J lost 7 bases, V lost 2 bases, and 2 bases had no gene match. This CDR3 has 14 amino acids. The CDR3 here is CASSLDRGNSPLHF. Here the CDR3 DNA reads TGTGCCAGCAGCTTAGACAGGGGAAATTCACCCCTCCACTTT.

As for this clone: Other DNA sequences in this sample translate to the same CDR3. The CDR3 protein is CASSPGQGATEAFF. CDR3 nucleotide sequence: TGCGCCAGCAGCCCGGGACAGGGGGCGACTGAAGCTTTCTTT. V is TRBV5-1 and J is TRBJ1-1, with TRBD1 identical over 12 bases. Germline V gene lookup returns CDR1 SGHRS and CDR2 YFSETQ. The trim removed 4 bases at V and 5 bases at J, leaving 3 bases unmatched. The CDR3 runs to 14 residues. Full variable domain (missing parts from reference TRBV5-1 and TRBJ1-1): KAGVTQTPRYLIKTRGQQVTLSCSPISGHRSVSWYQQTPGQGLQFLFEYFSETQRNKGNFPGRFSGRQFSNSRSEMNVSTLELGDSALYLCASSPGQGATEAFFGQGTRLTVV.

V gene TRBV9 combines with J gene TRBJ1-3, with 7 bases identical to TRBD1. This CDR3 contains 18 residues. J gave up 0 bases and V 4 bases, and 13 bases lay outside the gene matches. In germline, CDR1 is SGDLS, CDR2 YYNGEE. CDR3 DNA sequence: TGTGCCAGCAGCCCTCGGACAGGAGGATTCGTCTCTGGAAACACCATATATTTT. Protein product: CASSPRTGGFVSGNTIYF.

The J gene is TRBJ2-1, the V gene TRBV27; D gene ambiguous. The CDR3 contains 16 residues. Between the trimmed V and J ends, which lost 1 base and 3 bases, there was a span of 13 bases. Germline-derived CDR1 and CDR2 are MNHEY and SMNVEV (reference sequence). CDR3: CASSLLVGAYYNEQFF. The CDR3 region has the DNA TGTGCCAGCAGTTTATTGGTGGGCGCGTACTACAATGAGCAGTTCTTC.

In DNA form, the CDR3 reads TGTGCCATCACCGGGAGCGGGGGCATATACGAGCAGTACTTC. Translating it yields CAITGSGGIYEQYF. The gene calls are TRBV10-3 and TRBJ2-7; the match to TRBD2 covers 8 bases. CDR1 and CDR2 from the germline V gene are ENHRY and SYGVKD. Trimming at V came to 7 bases and at J to 4 bases, leaving 9 bases not matched to a gene. The CDR3 spans 14 residues.

The rearrangement links TRBV19 to TRBJ1-5, with TRBD1 matching over 9 bases. CDR1 is LNHDA, CDR2 SQIVND, per germline (reference sequence). Unmatched junction bases numbered 7, after V lost 4 bases and J lost 0 bases. This CDR3 contains 17 residues. CDR3 amino acids: CASSRMTGGHSNQPQHF. CDR3 in DNA: TGTGCCAGTAGTAGGATGACAGGGGGTCATAGCAATCAGCCCCAGCATTTT.

The chain couples TRBV6-6 to TRBJ2-5; a weak D match, TRBD1 (5 bases). CDR3 length: 10 residues. The germline CDR1 and CDR2 sequences are MNHNY and SVGAGI (reference sequence). The V end lost 7 bases, the J end lost 5 bases, and 5 bases lay between the germline ends. CDR3 nucleotide sequence: TGTGCCAGCAACAGGGAGACCCAGTACTTC. Translated, it gives CASNRETQYF.

This chain links TRBV2 with TRBJ1-2, with 9 bases identical to TRBD1. Germline CDR1 reads SNHLY; CDR2 reads FYNNEI. This CDR3 contains 14 residues. Trimming took 4 bases from V and 8 from J; bases not matched to a gene: 8. CDR3 bases: TGTGCCAGCAGTGCCGGGACAGGGAACGGGGGCTACACCTTC. Amino acid sequence: CASSAGTGNGGYTF.

The chain is built from TRBV5-1 and TRBJ1-2, with D uncertain. Germline CDR1 reads SGHRS; CDR2 reads YFSETQ. This CDR3 is built from 13 residues. V lost 2 bases to trimming and J lost 4 bases, with 9 bases between them. This chain's CDR3 is CASSFNSIYGYTF. CDR3 nucleotide sequence: TGCGCCAGCAGCTTCAACTCCATCTATGGCTACACCTTC.

This clone was seen once. J is TRBJ2-7 and V is TRBV4-3; D unresolved. This CDR3 region has 15 residues. The V gene lost 1 base and the J gene lost 0 bases, with 10 bases spanning the gap. The germline V gene encodes CDR1 LGHNA and CDR2 YSLEER. The CDR3 region is CASSQAARSSYEQYF. The CDR3, as DNA: TGCGCCAGCAGCCAAGCTGCCCGTAGCTCCTACGAGCAGTACTTC.

V and J are TRBV11-2 and TRBJ2-1; 9 bases map to TRBD2. The germline V gene encodes CDR1 SGHAT and CDR2 FQNNGV. V lost 4 bases and J lost 9; bases outside the gene matches: 4. The CDR3 has 13 residues. The DNA for the CDR3 is TGTGCCAGCAGCTGGACTAGCGTCGGTGAGCAGTTCTTC. It yields the protein CASSWTSVGEQFF.

In its sample, this clone was seen a few times. The chain couples TRBV24-1 to TRBJ1-2, with TRBD1 as a possible D gene (6 bases). The CDR3 has 17 residues. CDR1 KGHDR and CDR2 SFDVKD come from the germline V gene. V dropped 3 bases and J dropped 7 bases, with 23 bases sitting between them. Written as DNA, the CDR3 is TGTGCCACCAGTGATAAGACAGGACAGTCGGGGTATGGTGGCTACACCTTC. This translates into CATSDKTGQSGYGGYTF.

V gene TRBV18 combines with J gene TRBJ1-4; 8 nucleotides agree with TRBD1. The length of the CDR3 is 15 residues. From germline, CDR1 is KGHSH and CDR2 LQKENI. The V and J ends lost 3 bases and 7 bases, in that order; junction bases with no gene match: 7. CDR3 in DNA: TGTGCCAGCTCACCCCGACAGGGGAACGGTGAAAAACTGTTTTTT. This sequence encodes CASSPRQGNGEKLFF.

The chain recombines TRBV4-3 with TRBJ1-5; D call uncertain. The germline gives CDR1 LGHNA, CDR2 YSLEER. This CDR3 has 14 amino acids. Trimming pared 0 bases from V and 6 bases from J, leaving 9 bases between. CDR3 in DNA: TGCGCCAGCAGCCAAGAATCCCGAGGTCAGCCCCAGCATTTT. Its translation is CASSQESRGQPQHF.

The chain combines TRBV14 with TRBJ1-2; 9 bases are a match to TRBD1. This CDR3 region has 17 residues. Germline assignment: CDR1 SGHDN and CDR2 FVKESK. After removal of 1 base from V and 4 bases from J, the junction contained 10 bases not matched to a gene. CDR3 in amino acids: CASSQAFRGQGIYGYTF. In DNA, the CDR3 is TGTGCCAGCAGCCAAGCCTTTCGGGGACAGGGAATCTATGGCTACACCTTC. The variable domain in full, completed from reference TRBV14 and TRBJ1-2, reads EAGVTQFPSHSVIEKGQTVTLRCDPISGHDNLYWYRRVMGKEIKFLLHFVKESKQDESGMPNNRFLAERTGGTYSTLKVQPAELEDSGVYFCASSQAFRGQGIYGYTFGSGTRLTVV.

The V gene is TRBV7-6, the J gene TRBJ2-3; D is perhaps TRBD2 (7 bases). The germline V gene encodes CDR1 SGHVS and CDR2 FNYEAQ. V was shortened by 0 bases and J by 6 bases, with 10 bases between the two germline ends. This CDR3 is 14 amino acids long. The CDR3 DNA reads TGTGCCAGCAGCTTAGCGGGGGGGCTTGATACGCAGTATTTT. Protein sequence: CASSLAGGLDTQYF.

V usage is TRBV29-1 and J usage is TRBJ1-1; the D gene is possibly TRBD1 (6 bases). Trimming took off 7 bases at V and 0 bases at J, with 12 bases between the two ends. CDR1 SQVTM and CDR2 ANQGSEA come from the germline V gene. CDR3 size: 13 residues. The chain's CDR3 is CSALDRLNTEAFF. Here the CDR3 DNA reads TGCAGCGCCTTGGACAGATTGAACACTGAAGCTTTCTTT. The full variable domain, rest sourced from reference TRBV29-1 and TRBJ1-1, is SAVISQKPSRDICQRGTSLTIQCQVDSQVTMMFWYRQQPGQSLTLIATANQGSEATYESGFVIDKFPISRPNLTFSTLTVSNMSPEDSSIYLCSALDRLNTEAFFGQGTRLTVV.